This TCR beta chain was profiled in a study of CD8 T cells in ankylosing spondylitis. With V trimmed by 8 bases and J by 2 bases, 10 bases remained unmatched. This CDR3 is 15 amino acids long. MiXCR, applied by TCRdb to the 5' RACE reads, yields one record per CDR3 protein. The repertoire has approximately 250,000 distinct CDR3 sequences, around 25% of them found once; the top ten carry more than 0.6%. This sequence was found in a male donor with ankylosing spondylitis or in good health (not recorded which). Sequenced: blood, either unsorted or a sorted T cell fraction (not recorded which). The V gene is TRBV12-3 or TRBV12-4, the J gene TRBJ2-3; 7 nucleotides match TRBD2. This CDR3 is CASGVVGGYTDTQYF. CDR3 coding DNA: TGTGCCAGCGGAGTTGTGGGGGGGTACACAGATACGCAGTATTTT.